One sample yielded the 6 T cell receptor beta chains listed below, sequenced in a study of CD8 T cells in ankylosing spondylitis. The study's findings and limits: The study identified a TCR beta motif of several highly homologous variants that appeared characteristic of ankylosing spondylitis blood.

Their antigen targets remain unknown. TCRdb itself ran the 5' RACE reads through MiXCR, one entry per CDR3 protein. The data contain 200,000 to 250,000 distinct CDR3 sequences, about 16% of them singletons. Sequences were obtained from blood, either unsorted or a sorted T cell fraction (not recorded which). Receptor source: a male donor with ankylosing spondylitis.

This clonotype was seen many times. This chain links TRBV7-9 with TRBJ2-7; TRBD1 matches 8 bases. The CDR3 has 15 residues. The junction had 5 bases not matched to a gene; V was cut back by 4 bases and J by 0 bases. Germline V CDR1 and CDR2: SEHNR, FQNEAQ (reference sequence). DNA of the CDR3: TGTGCCAGCAGCTACGGACAGGGCTACTCCTACGAGCAGTACTTC. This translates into CASSYGQGYSYEQYF.

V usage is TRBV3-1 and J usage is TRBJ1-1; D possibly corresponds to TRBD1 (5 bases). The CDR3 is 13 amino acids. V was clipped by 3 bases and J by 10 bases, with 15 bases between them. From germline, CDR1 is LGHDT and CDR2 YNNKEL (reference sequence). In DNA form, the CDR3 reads TGTGCCAGCAGCCAGGGGGGTCAAGAGGGAGCTTTCTTT. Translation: CASSQGGQEGAFF.

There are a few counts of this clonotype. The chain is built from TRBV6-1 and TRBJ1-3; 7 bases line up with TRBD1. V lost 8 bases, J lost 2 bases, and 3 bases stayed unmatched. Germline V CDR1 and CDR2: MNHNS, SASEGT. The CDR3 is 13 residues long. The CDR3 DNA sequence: TGTGCCAGCCAGGACAGGACTGGAAACACCATATATTTT. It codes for CASQDRTGNTIYF.

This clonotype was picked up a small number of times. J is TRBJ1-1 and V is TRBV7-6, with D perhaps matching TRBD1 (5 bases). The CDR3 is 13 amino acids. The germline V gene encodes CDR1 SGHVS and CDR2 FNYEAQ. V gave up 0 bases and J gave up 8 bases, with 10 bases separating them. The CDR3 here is CASSLALEGEAFF. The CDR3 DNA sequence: TGTGCCAGCAGCTTAGCGTTAGAGGGGGAAGCTTTCTTT.

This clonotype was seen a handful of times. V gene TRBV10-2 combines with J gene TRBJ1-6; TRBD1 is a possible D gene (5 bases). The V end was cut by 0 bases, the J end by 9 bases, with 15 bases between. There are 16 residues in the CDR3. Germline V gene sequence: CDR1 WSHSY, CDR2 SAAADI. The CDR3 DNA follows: TGCGCCAGCAGTGAGTCGGTACAGGCCGCCGGTTCACCCCTCCACTTT. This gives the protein CASSESVQAAGSPLHF.

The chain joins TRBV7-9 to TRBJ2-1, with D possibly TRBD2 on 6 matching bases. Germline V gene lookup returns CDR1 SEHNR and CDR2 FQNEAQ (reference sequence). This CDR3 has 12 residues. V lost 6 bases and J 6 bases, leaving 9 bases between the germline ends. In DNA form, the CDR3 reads TGTGCCAGCAGGTGGGGGGTCAATGAGCAGTTCTTC. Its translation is CASRWGVNEQFF.